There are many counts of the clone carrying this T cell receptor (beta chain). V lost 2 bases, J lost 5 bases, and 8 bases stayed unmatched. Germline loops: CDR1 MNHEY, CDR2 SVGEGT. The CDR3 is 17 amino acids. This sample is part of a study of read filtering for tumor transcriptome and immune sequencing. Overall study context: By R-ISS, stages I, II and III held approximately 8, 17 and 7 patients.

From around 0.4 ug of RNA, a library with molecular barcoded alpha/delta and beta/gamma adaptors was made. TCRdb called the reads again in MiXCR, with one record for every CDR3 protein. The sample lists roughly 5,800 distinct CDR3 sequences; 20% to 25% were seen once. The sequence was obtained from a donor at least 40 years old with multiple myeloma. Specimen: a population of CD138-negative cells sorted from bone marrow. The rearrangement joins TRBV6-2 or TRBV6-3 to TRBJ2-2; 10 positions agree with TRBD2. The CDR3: CASSYDSGGAKTGELFF. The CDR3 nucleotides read TGTGCCAGCAGTTACGACAGCGGGGGGGCAAAAACCGGGGAGCTGTTTTTT.